The 27 T cell receptor beta chains listed next were all sequenced from one sample in a study of CD8 T cells in ankylosing spondylitis. Study-wide points: Blood of patients with ankylosing spondylitis appeared to be characterized by a TCR beta motif of eight highly homologous variants.

The antigens of these receptors remain unknown. A single record per CDR3 protein comes from TCRdb applying MiXCR to the 5' RACE reads. This sample has about 510,000 distinct CDR3 sequences, with about 5% found just once. Specimen: blood, either unsorted or a sorted T cell fraction (not recorded which). These receptors were obtained from a male donor with ankylosing spondylitis.

There are many counts of this clonotype. This rearrangement joins TRBV20-1 to TRBJ1-5, with 7 bases matching TRBD1. This CDR3 spans 13 amino acids. Losses at the gene ends were 5 bases for V and 0 bases for J; bases not matched to a gene: 1. The germline gives CDR1 DFQATT, CDR2 SNEGSKA (reference sequence). The CDR3 region is CSAGTDSNQPQHF. DNA of the CDR3: TGCAGTGCTGGGACAGATAGCAATCAGCCCCAGCATTTT.

This clonotype was observed at least ten times. The chain is built from TRBV6-2 or TRBV6-3 and TRBJ2-1; D may match TRBD1 or TRBD2 (5 bases each). V was pared by 6 bases and J by 8 bases, with 17 bases between. The CDR3 extends over 14 amino acids. Germline V gives CDR1 MNHEY, CDR2 SVGEGT. The CDR3 region is CASSPGFRGDEQFF. The CDR3 DNA reads as TGTGCCAGCAGCCCGGGGTTCCGGGGCGATGAGCAGTTCTTC.

This clonotype was recorded at least ten times. This chain joins TRBV12-3 or TRBV12-4 and TRBJ2-3; D may be TRBD2 (5 bases). V shed 5 bases and J shed 6 bases, with 12 bases lying between them. The CDR3 extends over 13 amino acids. CDR3 nucleotides: TGTGCCAGCAGTCGCCGGACTCTGGATACGCAGTATTTT. It translates to CASSRRTLDTQYF.

This clonotype was picked up a small number of times. This chain joins TRBV28 and TRBJ2-7; 7 bases map to TRBD1. With 3 bases clipped from V and 1 base from J, the junction kept 6 bases outside the gene matches. This CDR3 has 15 amino acids. Germline CDR1 is MDHEN and CDR2 is SYDVKM. CDR3: CASSLRGQVSYEQYF. The CDR3 DNA reads TGTGCCAGCAGTTTGAGGGGGCAGGTATCCTACGAGCAGTACTTC. Full variable domain (outside the CDR3, taken from reference TRBV28 and TRBJ2-7): DVKVTQSSRYLVKRTGEKVFLECVQDMDHENMFWYRQDPGLGLRLIYFSYDVKMKEKGDIPEGYSVSREKKERFSLILESASTNQTSMYLCASSLRGQVSYEQYFGPGTRLTVT.

This clonotype was recorded many times. The chain joins TRBV29-1 to TRBJ2-5; 9 nucleotides match TRBD1. Germline V gene sequence: CDR1 SQVTM, CDR2 ANQGSEA. V lost 3 bases and J lost 4; bases outside the gene matches: 6. This CDR3 comprises 14 residues. In DNA form, the CDR3 reads TGCAGCGTTGAGCGACAGGGGGAAGGAGAGACCCAGTACTTC. Translation: CSVERQGEGETQYF. Drawing the rest from reference TRBV29-1 and TRBJ2-5, the complete variable domain is SAVISQKPSRDICQRGTSLTIQCQVDSQVTMMFWYRQQPGQSLTLIATANQGSEATYESGFVIDKFPISRPNLTFSTLTVSNMSPEDSSIYLCSVERQGEGETQYFGPGTRLLVL.

This clonotype has ten or more counts. The CDR3 spells CASSVDSGTGARTTEAFF. The CDR3 nucleotides are TGTGCCAGCAGCGTAGACTCCGGGACAGGGGCTCGAACAACTGAAGCTTTCTTT. The chain carries TRBV9 and TRBJ1-1; 10 nucleotides line up with TRBD1. This CDR3 has 18 residues. V lost 0 bases to trimming and J lost 5 bases; unmatched junction nucleotides: 13. Germline CDR1 SGDLS, CDR2 YYNGEE. The full variable domain, rest sourced from reference TRBV9 and TRBJ1-1, is DSGVTQTPKHLITATGQRVTLRCSPRSGDLSVYWYQQSLDQGLQFLIQYYNGEERAKGNILERFSAQQFPDLHSELNLSSLELGDSALYFCASSVDSGTGARTTEAFFGQGTRLTVV.

This clonotype was found many times. V and J are TRBV12-3 or TRBV12-4 and TRBJ1-1; D is undetermined. V lost 4 bases and J 1 base, leaving 7 bases between the germline ends. The CDR3 contains 13 residues. The CDR3 coding sequence is TGTGCCAGCAGTTACCACAGGAACACTGAAGCTTTCTTT. Its translation is CASSYHRNTEAFF.

The table lists this clonotype with many counts. V is TRBV4-3 and J is TRBJ2-5; 8 bases line up with TRBD2. Germline loops: CDR1 LGHNA, CDR2 YSLEER. Germline trimming cut 0 bases from V and 5 bases from J; bases unmatched to any gene: 5. The CDR3 is made up of 15 amino acids. The CDR3 nucleotides are TGCGCCAGCAGCCAAGATGCAGCGGGGGCCGAGACCCAGTACTTC. It is translated as CASSQDAAGAETQYF.

CDR3 region: CASSPVLLPYQETQYF. CDR3 sequence (DNA): TGTGCCAGCAGCCCTGTGCTCTTGCCGTACCAAGAGACCCAGTACTTC. The genes are TRBV4-2 and TRBJ2-5; no definite D call. Germline-derived CDR1 and CDR2 are LGHNA and YNFKEQ. The CDR3 loop spans 16 amino acids. The germline V and J ends were trimmed by 4 bases and 0 bases, with 15 bases remaining between them.

This clonotype was detected ten times or more. The V call is TRBV2, the J call TRBJ1-2; 8 bases are shared with TRBD1. Germline V gene data show CDR1 as SNHLY and CDR2 as FYNNEI. The V gene end was trimmed by 3 bases and the J gene end by 3 bases; junction bases not matched to a gene: 3. This CDR3 region has 14 residues. CDR3 nucleotides: TGTGCCAGCAGTGATCAGGGGGCGGACTATGGCTACACCTTC. Amino acids: CASSDQGADYGYTF.

This clonotype occurred many times. The chain combines TRBV28 with TRBJ2-5; 10 bases fit TRBD2. V was pared by 8 bases and J by 5 bases, with 5 bases of the junction left unmatched. The CDR3 is made up of 13 amino acids. CDR1 and CDR2 from the germline V gene are MDHEN and SYDVKM. The CDR3: CASEGLARETQYF. Written as DNA, the CDR3 is TGTGCCAGCGAGGGACTAGCGAGGGAGACCCAGTACTTC.

The chain joins TRBV4-2 to TRBJ2-5; tentative D call: TRBD2 (5 bases). The V gene's germline CDR1 is LGHNA and CDR2 YNFKEQ. This CDR3 has 13 amino acids. V was cut by 4 bases and J by 3 bases, with 9 bases left in between. CDR3 region: CASSRPGEETQYF. Here the CDR3 DNA reads TGTGCCAGCAGCCGCCCCGGGGAAGAGACCCAGTACTTC.

V and J are TRBV6-6 and TRBJ2-6, with D unclear. Germline V lookup: CDR1 MNHNY, CDR2 SVGAGI (reference sequence). This CDR3 has 10 amino acids. V gave up 6 bases and J gave up 12 bases, with 6 bases separating them. For the CDR3, the DNA is TGTGCCAGCAGGAGCCTCGTCCTGACTTTC. Translation gives CASRSLVLTF.

This clonotype was seen ten or more times. This chain connects TRBV5-1 to TRBJ1-2; D not resolved. This CDR3 is built from 13 residues. Looked up from germline, CDR1 is SGHRS and CDR2 is YFSETQ. V was shortened by 1 base and J by 6 bases, with 10 bases between the two germline ends. The CDR3 reads CASSLPGRDGYTF. The CDR3 DNA reads TGCGCCAGCAGCTTGCCTGGAAGGGATGGCTACACCTTC.

This clonotype was seen only a few times. This rearrangement joins TRBV11-2 to TRBJ1-5; 9 bases line up with TRBD1. The J segment lost 2 bases and the V segment lost 3 bases, leaving 11 bases of the junction unmatched. CDR1 is SGHAT and CDR2 is FQNNGV in the germline V gene. The CDR3 extends over 18 amino acids. CDR3 amino acids: CASSLGWGQGIGNQPQHF. Here the CDR3 DNA reads TGTGCCAGCAGCTTGGGGTGGGGACAGGGTATCGGCAATCAGCCCCAGCATTTT. The variable domain in full, with the rest retrieved from reference TRBV11-2 and TRBJ1-5, is EAGVAQSPRYKIIEKRQSVAFWCNPISGHATLYWYQQILGQGPKLLIQFQNNGVVDDSQLPKDRFSAERLKGVDSTLKIQPAKLEDSAVYLCASSLGWGQGIGNQPQHFGDGTRLSIL.

This clonotype was counted at least ten times. The chain carries TRBV25-1 and TRBJ1-6; the D gene is possibly TRBD1 (6 bases). The CDR3 totals 16 residues. The ends were cut back, 1 base at V and 8 bases at J, with 15 bases in the middle. Germline CDR1 reads MGHDK; CDR2 reads SYGVNS. DNA for the CDR3: TGTGCCAGCAGTGAATCTCGGGACAATCCAGATTCACCCCTCCACTTT. Amino acids: CASSESRDNPDSPLHF.

This clonotype showed up many times. The chain couples TRBV24-1 to TRBJ1-1; a weak D match, TRBD1 (5 bases). V was pared by 7 bases and J by 7 bases, with 15 bases between. CDR1 is KGHDR and CDR2 is SFDVKD in the germline V gene. This CDR3 comprises 13 residues. Here the CDR3 DNA reads TGTGCCACCAGGCCCATGGGCAGGGATGAAGCTTTCTTT. Its translation: CATRPMGRDEAFF.

The table lists this clonotype with many counts. The rearrangement links TRBV7-9 to TRBJ2-1; TRBD2 agrees at 7 bases. CDR3 length: 11 amino acids. V was pared by 3 bases and J by 16 bases, with 6 bases of the junction left unmatched. Germline-derived CDR1 and CDR2 are SEHNR and FQNEAQ (reference sequence). CDR3 nucleotide sequence: TGTGCCAGCAGCTTCAAACTAGCGTCTTTCTTC. Translating gives CASSFKLASFF.

About this clonotype: A clone one base away is much larger, so this may be a read error. V and J are TRBV5-1 and TRBJ2-3, with TRBD1 matching over 7 bases. The CDR3 is 15 residues long. CDR1 and CDR2 from the germline V gene are SGHRS and YFSETQ. The CDR3 DNA sequence: TGCGCCAGCAGCGGAGCCGGCAGGGGGACAGATACGAAGTATTTT. It translates to CASSGAGRGTDTKYF.

The chain links TRBV7-9 to TRBJ2-5; D could derive from TRBD1 or TRBD2 (5 bases each). The ends were cut back, 7 bases at V and 5 bases at J, with 14 bases in the middle. Germline assignment: CDR1 SEHNR and CDR2 FQNEAQ (reference sequence). The CDR3 length is 13 residues. The CDR3 bases are TGTGCCAGCACCGGGACGATAACGGAGACCCAGTACTTC. Translation gives CASTGTITETQYF.

On this clonotype itself: The junction and the germline gene differ at one end; a read error may be behind it. The rearrangement joins TRBV18 to TRBJ1-4, with D perhaps TRBD1 (5 bases). This CDR3 spans 15 amino acids. CDR1 KGHSH and CDR2 LQKENI come from the germline V gene. The chain's CDR3 is CVSSPQVATNEKLFF. CDR3 in DNA: TGTGTCAGCTCACCACAGGTTGCAACTAATGAAAAACTGTTTTTT.

This clonotype was seen ten or more times. This chain connects TRBV6-4 to TRBJ2-1; 12 positions agree with TRBD2. Germline CDR1 MRHNA, CDR2 SNTAGT. The CDR3 extends over 19 amino acids. The V segment lost 6 bases and the J segment 0 bases; nucleotides outside the gene matches: 12. CDR3 nucleotide sequence: TGTGCCAGCAGCCCCGGGCGGACTAGCGGGAAACGCTCCTACAATGAGCAGTTCTTC. Its translation: CASSPGRTSGKRSYNEQFF.

The table lists this clonotype with many counts. This chain uses TRBV5-4 with TRBJ2-1, with 9 positions matching TRBD2. The CDR3 extends over 15 amino acids. Germline CDR1 is SGHNT and CDR2 is YYREEE (reference sequence). V lost 4 bases to trimming and J lost 8 bases; unmatched junction nucleotides: 10. In DNA, the CDR3 is TGTGCCAGCAGCACCCGGGTTAGCGGGGGATATGAGCAGTTCTTC. Its translation: CASSTRVSGGYEQFF.

This clonotype showed up many times. The rearrangement links TRBV20-1 to TRBJ2-3, with 8 positions matching TRBD2. The V and J ends lost 0 bases and 4 bases, in that order; junction bases with no gene match: 9. From germline, CDR1 is DFQATT and CDR2 SNEGSKA (reference sequence). This CDR3 has 16 amino acids. CDR3 DNA: TGCAGTGCTAGAGATCTAAGCGGGGGTTCAGCAGATACGCAGTATTTT. The encoded protein is CSARDLSGGSADTQYF.

The rearrangement uses TRBV2 and TRBJ1-2; no clear D. Trimming took off 8 bases at V and 6 bases at J, with 13 bases between the two ends. CDR3 length: 12 residues. In germline, CDR1 is SNHLY, CDR2 FYNNEI. The DNA for the CDR3 is TGTGCCAGCCAGGTTTTCCCCGATGGCTACACCTTC. Amino acids: CASQVFPDGYTF.

Ten or more counts support this clonotype. The rearrangement uses TRBV20-1 and TRBJ2-3; D is possibly TRBD1 (6 bases). CDR1 and CDR2 (germline): DFQATT, SNEGSKA (reference sequence). This CDR3 comprises 15 residues. V gave up 5 bases and J gave up 0 bases, with 15 bases separating them. The CDR3 region is CSADPGHLSTDTQYF. The CDR3 region has the DNA TGCAGTGCTGACCCGGGACACCTTAGCACAGATACGCAGTATTTT.

In its sample, this clonotype was seen many times. The V gene is TRBV4-3, the J gene TRBJ1-1; TRBD1 is a possible D gene (6 bases). The CDR3 covers 13 residues. The ends were cut back, 0 bases at V and 8 bases at J, with 10 bases in the middle. Germline values: CDR1 LGHNA, CDR2 YSLEER. This CDR3 is CASSQDHRAEAFF. CDR3 nucleotides: TGCGCCAGCAGCCAAGACCACAGGGCGGAAGCTTTCTTT.